This TCR beta chain was identified during a study of shared clonotypes between healthy human individuals. TCRdb's copy holds only in-frame clones and misses some; the assay was immunoSEQ multiplex PCR. This repertoire shows more than 400,000 clones, almost 97% found once; its top ten account for 0.05% to 0.07%. The source of this sequence is a woman younger than 45 in good health. The sequencing input was naive CD4+ T cells sorted from blood. The subset: CD45RA+ positively selected.

CDR3 DNA: TGTGCCAGCAGTGACGGGACAGCCTACTGGGCTAAGGTTACGCAGTATTTT. Its protein product is CASSDGTAYWAKVTQYF. The chain recombines TRBV2 with TRBJ2-3; 7 positions match TRBD1. The CDR3 has 17 amino acids. J lost 8 bases, V lost 3 bases, and 17 bases had no gene match. The V gene's germline CDR1 is SNHLY and CDR2 FYNNEI.